The 32 T cell receptor beta chains listed next were all sequenced from one sample in a study of regulatory T cells in long-lasting Graves disease. The authors built TCR beta libraries using iRepertoire HTBI primers and Arm-PCR of CDR3 regions. TCRdb reprocessed the multiplex PCR reads via MiXCR and lists one record per CDR3 protein. The data hold over 450,000 distinct CDR3 sequences, with about 11% observed a single time. Time point: newly diagnosed GD, antithyroid drugs for less than 3 months. Extracted RNA from PBMCs served as the source of the TCR library. These records were also assigned to another study, of T cells in Graves' hyperthyroidism and ophthalmopathy.

The input for sequencing was peripheral blood mononuclear cells (PBMCs), taken at new diagnosis, from a patient treated with antithyroid drugs. These TCRs come from a woman between 25 and 40 years old with Graves disease.

This clonotype was recorded many times. The genes are TRBV2 and TRBJ2-7; the match to TRBD2 covers 9 bases. With V trimmed by 4 bases and J by 4 bases, 2 bases remained unmatched. This CDR3 spans 13 amino acids. CDR1 SNHLY and CDR2 FYNNEI come from the germline V gene. The CDR3 sequence: CASSGSGGYEQYF. The CDR3, as DNA: TGTGCCAGCAGTGGAAGCGGGGGGTACGAGCAGTACTTC.

Worth noting for this clonotype: One base away lies a much larger clone, so this may be a sequencing read error. The V and J genes are TRBV3-1 and TRBJ2-5; D gene uncertain. Germline CDR1 reads LGHDT; CDR2 reads YNNKEL (reference sequence). CDR3 length: 13 amino acids. The ends were cut back, 0 bases at V and 5 bases at J, with 7 bases in the middle. The CDR3 DNA reads as TGTGCCAGCAGCCAAGATAGGATGGAGACCCAGTACTTC. Residues: CASSQDRMETQYF.

This clonotype was counted a single time. This chain joins TRBV7-9 and TRBJ1-6; 8 nucleotides line up with TRBD1. The CDR3 runs 14 residues. The germline CDR1 and CDR2 sequences are SEHNR and FQNEAQ (reference sequence). V trimming: 5 bases; J trimming: 6 bases; junction bases outside the gene matches: 3. The CDR3 region has the DNA TGTGCCAGCAGCCAGGGACAGGTTAATTCACCCCTCCACTTT. Amino acid sequence: CASSQGQVNSPLHF. Drawing the rest from reference TRBV7-9 and TRBJ1-6, the complete variable domain is DTGVSQNPRHKITKRGQNVTFRCDPISEHNRLYWYRQTLGQGPEFLTYFQNEAQLEKSRLLSDRFSAERPKGSFSTLEIQRTEQGDSAMYLCASSQGQVNSPLHFGNGTRLTVT.

As to this clonotype: This may come from a read error, since a much larger clone is one base off. The J gene is TRBJ2-4, the V gene TRBV27; D gene ambiguous. The better agreement between TRBJ1-2 and the DNA end casts doubt on the J call. The CDR3 loop spans 11 amino acids. Germline-derived CDR1 and CDR2 are MNHEY and SMNVEV (reference sequence). The CDR3 bases are TGTGCCGGCGGCGAGGGCTATGGCTACACCTTC. As protein: CAGGEGYGYTF.

The chain links TRBV10-3 to TRBJ2-5; D perhaps matches TRBD2 (6 bases). This CDR3 region has 15 residues. The V gene lost 3 bases and the J gene lost 5 bases, with 16 bases spanning the gap. Germline values: CDR1 ENHRY, CDR2 SYGVKD. The CDR3 protein is CAISEQLGGKETQYF. The CDR3 DNA reads TGTGCCATCAGTGAACAGCTGGGGGGTAAGGAGACCCAGTACTTC.

This clonotype was recorded many times. The gene calls are TRBV6-2 or TRBV6-3 and TRBJ2-3, with D tentatively TRBD1 or TRBD2 (5 bases each). The CDR3 is made up of 16 amino acids. Germline CDR1 is MNHEY and CDR2 is SVGEGT. V gave up 8 bases and J gave up 0 bases, with 18 bases separating them. The CDR3 DNA reads as TGTGCCAGCCAGGGCTTCACGGGAAGGAGCACAGATACGCAGTATTTT. Protein product: CASQGFTGRSTDTQYF.

This clonotype was seen at least ten times. This rearrangement joins TRBV30 to TRBJ2-7; a possible D gene is TRBD2 (6 bases). Germline assignment: CDR1 GTSNPN and CDR2 SVGIG (reference sequence). The CDR3 covers 13 residues. Trimming pared 3 bases from V and 2 bases from J, leaving 11 bases between. This CDR3 is CAWSLGGTYEQYF. CDR3 bases: TGTGCCTGGAGCCTGGGGGGAACCTACGAGCAGTACTTC.

This clonotype was picked up many times. The chain couples TRBV28 to TRBJ2-2, with 7 nucleotides matching TRBD1. Per the germline V gene, CDR1 is MDHEN and CDR2 is SYDVKM. The J segment lost 1 base and the V segment lost 3 bases, leaving 5 bases of the junction unmatched. The length of the CDR3 is 16 residues. The CDR3 protein is CASSFPGTENTGELFF. CDR3 coding DNA: TGTGCCAGCAGTTTCCCCGGGACAGAGAACACCGGGGAGCTGTTTTTT. Full variable domain (missing parts from reference TRBV28 and TRBJ2-2): DVKVTQSSRYLVKRTGEKVFLECVQDMDHENMFWYRQDPGLGLRLIYFSYDVKMKEKGDIPEGYSVSREKKERFSLILESASTNQTSMYLCASSFPGTENTGELFFGEGSRLTVL.

This rearrangement joins TRBV7-9 to TRBJ2-7; 8 nucleotides match TRBD2. V lost 3 bases and J lost 3; bases outside the gene matches: 7. This CDR3 is built from 15 residues. CDR1 SEHNR and CDR2 FQNEAQ come from the germline V gene (reference sequence). CDR3 amino acids: CASSLMTSAYYEQYF. The CDR3 bases are TGTGCCAGCAGCTTGATGACTAGCGCCTACTACGAGCAGTACTTC.

The table lists this clonotype with many counts. The chain is built from TRBV28 and TRBJ2-2; tentatively, D is TRBD2 (5 bases). The ends were cut back, 4 bases at V and 0 bases at J, with 12 bases in the middle. The CDR3 is 16 amino acids. CDR1 is MDHEN and CDR2 is SYDVKM in the germline V gene. In nucleotides, the CDR3 is TGTGCCAGCAGTTCCCCAGCGGCAGCGAACACCGGGGAGCTGTTTTTT. This codes for CASSSPAAANTGELFF.

In its sample, this clonotype was seen a few times. The genes are TRBV5-1 and TRBJ2-3; TRBD2 matches at 8 bases. Per germline, CDR1 SGHRS and CDR2 YFSETQ. V shed 4 bases, J shed 2 bases, and the junction held 6 bases outside the gene matches. CDR3 length: 15 amino acids. The CDR3 loop reads CASSRSGRTTDTQYF. CDR3 in DNA: TGCGCCAGCAGCAGAAGCGGGAGAACCACAGATACGCAGTATTTT.

The chain uses TRBV7-2 and TRBJ2-7; either TRBD1 or TRBD2 may fit D (6 bases each). The CDR3 length is 15 residues. From germline, CDR1 is SGHTA and CDR2 FQGNSA. V dropped 5 bases and J dropped 0 bases, with 14 bases sitting between them. The CDR3 sequence: CASSRGRKSSYEQYF. CDR3 DNA: TGTGCCAGCAGCCGGGGGCGGAAGTCCTCCTACGAGCAGTACTTC.

This clonotype has at least ten counts. The chain combines TRBV6-1 with TRBJ1-4, with 7 bases identical to TRBD1. The germline V gene encodes CDR1 MNHNS and CDR2 SASEGT. The CDR3 runs 14 residues. J lost 5 bases, V lost 8 bases, and 8 bases had no gene match. This chain's CDR3 is CASGGTAPNEKLFF. The CDR3 nucleotides are TGTGCCAGCGGGGGGACAGCCCCAAATGAAAAACTGTTTTTT.

This clonotype has at least ten counts. The chain is built from TRBV2 and TRBJ2-5; 7 bases are shared with TRBD1. CDR1 and CDR2 (germline): SNHLY, FYNNEI. This CDR3 is built from 14 residues. Trimming took 4 bases from V and 5 from J; bases not matched to a gene: 7. CDR3 region: CASSVGSGGETQYF. The DNA for the CDR3 is TGTGCCAGCAGTGTAGGGTCAGGGGGTGAGACCCAGTACTTC.

This clonotype has ten or more counts. The chain links TRBV7-2 to TRBJ2-7; a weak D match, TRBD1 (5 bases). CDR1 and CDR2 from the germline V gene are SGHTA and FQGNSA. The CDR3 is 13 amino acids. The ends were cut back, 5 bases at V and 3 bases at J, with 11 bases in the middle. This chain's CDR3 is CASSRAGLYEQYF. The DNA for the CDR3 is TGTGCCAGCAGCCGGGCAGGGCTCTACGAGCAGTACTTC.

This clonotype came up many times. The DNA for the CDR3 is TGTGCCAGCAGCCTCCTGGACAGGGAGATTAGGCTCTCCTACGAGCAGTACTTC. Amino acid sequence: CASSLLDREIRLSYEQYF. V and J are TRBV11-2 and TRBJ2-7; 8 bases are a match to TRBD1. Germline CDR1 reads SGHAT; CDR2 reads FQNNGV. The CDR3 consists of 18 residues. Losses at the gene ends were 5 bases for V and 0 bases for J; bases not matched to a gene: 15.

This clonotype was seen ten or more times. V and J are TRBV5-1 and TRBJ1-1; D remains unclear. CDR3 size: 14 residues. CDR1 and CDR2 (germline): SGHRS, YFSETQ. The germline V and J ends were trimmed by 7 bases and 3 bases, with 16 bases remaining between them. The CDR3 here is CASDPSQADTEAFF. DNA for the CDR3: TGCGCCAGCGACCCCAGCCAAGCGGACACTGAAGCTTTCTTT.

Ten or more counts support this clonotype. CDR3 residues: CASSPQGAVYGYTF. The CDR3 coding sequence is TGTGCCAGCAGTCCACAGGGGGCGGTCTATGGCTACACCTTC. This rearrangement joins TRBV28 to TRBJ1-2; TRBD1 agrees at 9 bases. This CDR3 is 14 amino acids long. The germline V gene has CDR1 MDHEN and CDR2 SYDVKM. V shed 5 bases and J 4 bases; nucleotides not matched to a gene: 5.

This clonotype was counted between two and nine times. This chain joins TRBV7-9 and TRBJ2-1; the D is unclear. Germline CDR1 reads SEHNR; CDR2 reads FQNEAQ (reference sequence). CDR3 size: 14 residues. Trimming took 0 bases from V and 10 from J, leaving 13 bases between them. The CDR3 loop reads CASSLAGPPGEQFF. In nucleotides, the CDR3 is TGTGCCAGCAGCTTAGCGGGTCCCCCAGGAGAGCAGTTCTTC.

There are many counts of this clonotype. The V gene is TRBV27, the J gene TRBJ2-1; the match to TRBD2 covers 15 bases. V was pared by 3 bases and J by 10 bases, with 10 bases of the junction left unmatched. The length of the CDR3 is 17 residues. Germline V CDR1 and CDR2: MNHEY, SMNVEV (reference sequence). DNA of the CDR3: TGTGCCAGCAGTTTCTCCGGACTAGCGGGAGGGTTAGGGGAGCAGTTCTTC. It codes for CASSFSGLAGGLGEQFF.

This clonotype came up many times. The rearrangement links TRBV18 to TRBJ1-4; tentative D call: TRBD1 (6 bases). The CDR3 is made up of 14 amino acids. V was cut by 3 bases and J by 8 bases, with 13 bases left in between. Germline CDR1 KGHSH, CDR2 LQKENI. The CDR3 reads CASSPDRSLEKLFF. The CDR3 DNA reads as TGTGCCAGCTCACCCGACAGGTCTTTAGAAAAACTGTTTTTT.

The sample holds many counts of this clonotype. The gene calls are TRBV9 and TRBJ2-3, with 13 positions matching TRBD2. Germline CDR1 and CDR2: SGDLS and YYNGEE. V shed 7 bases, J shed 10 bases, and the junction held 21 bases outside the gene matches. The CDR3 runs 18 residues. This CDR3 reads CASATGTSGNLVRSAQYF. In DNA, the CDR3 is TGTGCCAGCGCCACAGGGACTAGCGGGAACCTAGTTCGCAGCGCGCAGTATTTT. Complete variable domain (other parts from reference TRBV9 and TRBJ2-3): DSGVTQTPKHLITATGQRVTLRCSPRSGDLSVYWYQQSLDQGLQFLIQYYNGEERAKGNILERFSAQQFPDLHSELNLSSLELGDSALYFCASATGTSGNLVRSAQYFGPGTRLTVL.

At least ten counts were recorded for this clonotype. The J gene is TRBJ1-1, the V gene TRBV28; D gene ambiguous. The CDR3 covers 15 residues. V was clipped by 3 bases and J by 1 base, with 12 bases between them. The germline gives CDR1 MDHEN, CDR2 SYDVKM. In DNA form, the CDR3 reads TGTGCCAGCAGTTTTGACCCGTGGGGGAACACTGAAGCTTTCTTT. The encoded protein is CASSFDPWGNTEAFF.

This chain uses TRBV20-1 with TRBJ2-7, with TRBD2 identical over 9 bases. The CDR3 length is 17 residues. After removal of 0 bases from V and 4 bases from J, the junction contained 13 bases not matched to a gene. Germline V CDR1 and CDR2: DFQATT, SNEGSKA (reference sequence). The DNA for the CDR3 is TGCAGTGCTAGAGAACTAGCGGGCCCGATAGTTACTTACGAGCAGTACTTC. Translation: CSARELAGPIVTYEQYF.

This clonotype has only a few counts. The chain couples TRBV7-9 to TRBJ2-1; 9 positions agree with TRBD2. J gave up 7 bases and V 1 base, and 8 bases lay outside the gene matches. The CDR3 has 16 residues. CDR1 and CDR2 (germline): SEHNR, FQNEAQ (reference sequence). The CDR3 coding sequence is TGTGCCAGCAGCTTAGTGATAGCGGGAGTGAGAAATGAGCAGTTCTTC. This translates into CASSLVIAGVRNEQFF. The full variable domain, in which reference TRBV7-9 and TRBJ2-1 provide the parts outside the CDR3, is DTGVSQNPRHKITKRGQNVTFRCDPISEHNRLYWYRQTLGQGPEFLTYFQNEAQLEKSRLLSDRFSAERPKGSFSTLEIQRTEQGDSAMYLCASSLVIAGVRNEQFFGPGTRLTVL.

The sample holds many counts of this clonotype. The gene calls are TRBV19 and TRBJ1-1; 9 bases are shared with TRBD1. Germline CDR1 is LNHDA and CDR2 is SQIVND (reference sequence). This CDR3 comprises 17 residues. The V and J ends lost 0 bases and 3 bases, in that order; junction bases with no gene match: 8. As DNA, the CDR3 is TGTGCCAGTAGTATAGATCTCGGGACAGGGTGGGACACTGAAGCTTTCTTT. Translation gives CASSIDLGTGWDTEAFF.

This clonotype has at least ten counts. V is TRBV7-8 and J is TRBJ2-7; 7 positions agree with TRBD1. The CDR3 extends over 15 amino acids. Germline-derived CDR1 and CDR2 are SGHVS and FQNEAQ. J was trimmed by 3 bases and V by 5 bases; bases with no gene match: 10. CDR3 sequence reads: CASSPLVGGYYEQYF. CDR3 coding DNA: TGTGCCAGCAGCCCGTTAGTAGGGGGCTACTACGAGCAGTACTTC. The entire variable domain, with the rest obtained from reference TRBV7-8 and TRBJ2-7, is as follows: GAGVSQSPRYKVAKRGQDVALRCDPISGHVSLFWYQQALGQGPEFLTYFQNEAQLDKSGLPSDRFFAERPEGSVSTLKIQRTQQEDSAVYLCASSPLVGGYYEQYFGPGTRLTVT.

This clonotype appeared many times. This sequence joins TRBV28 and TRBJ1-2, with D perhaps TRBD1 (5 bases). Germline values: CDR1 MDHEN, CDR2 SYDVKM. Trimming removed 4 bases at V and 7 bases at J, with 7 bases between. This CDR3 is 11 amino acids long. The CDR3 DNA sequence: TGTGCCAGCAGTTGGGGGGGTGGCTACACCTTC. It encodes CASSWGGGYTF.

This clonotype was detected many times. This sequence joins TRBV5-5 and TRBJ2-5; TRBD2 agrees at 13 bases. CDR3 length equals 15 residues. Germline V CDR1 and CDR2: SGHKS, YYEKEE (reference sequence). V lost 4 bases and J lost 5; bases outside the gene matches: 5. The CDR3 nucleotides read TGTGCCAGCAGCATCGGACTAGCGGGAGCGGAGACCCAGTACTTC. Protein: CASSIGLAGAETQYF.

In its sample, this clonotype was seen a few times. The chain links TRBV5-1 to TRBJ2-1; D is perhaps TRBD1 (6 bases). The CDR3 runs to 16 residues. CDR1 and CDR2 (germline): SGHRS, YFSETQ. Between the trimmed V and J ends, which lost 0 bases and 7 bases, there was a span of 17 bases. The CDR3 bases are TGCGCCAGCAGCTTGGGAGGCTCGGCCAGGGGAAATGAGCAGTTCTTC. Translation gives CASSLGGSARGNEQFF.

This chain uses TRBV5-1 with TRBJ2-4; the match to TRBD1 covers 7 bases. The germline CDR1 and CDR2 sequences are SGHRS and YFSETQ. With 2 bases clipped from V and 1 base from J, the junction kept 3 bases outside the gene matches. This CDR3 is built from 15 residues. CDR3 sequence reads: CASSFNRGAKNIQYF. The CDR3 DNA reads as TGCGCCAGCAGCTTTAACAGGGGCGCCAAAAACATTCAGTACTTC. Full variable domain (outside the CDR3, taken from reference TRBV5-1 and TRBJ2-4): KAGVTQTPRYLIKTRGQQVTLSCSPISGHRSVSWYQQTPGQGLQFLFEYFSETQRNKGNFPGRFSGRQFSNSRSEMNVSTLELGDSALYLCASSFNRGAKNIQYFGAGTRLSVL.

This clonotype was seen repeatedly, ten times or more. This chain joins TRBV28 and TRBJ1-4; D gene unclear. The CDR3 covers 14 residues. V dropped 4 bases and J dropped 3 bases, with 9 bases sitting between them. Germline values: CDR1 MDHEN, CDR2 SYDVKM. This chain's CDR3 is CASSSYGSNEKLFF. The CDR3 nucleotides are TGTGCCAGCAGTTCCTACGGCTCTAATGAAAAACTGTTTTTT.